Below are 18 T cell receptor beta chains sequenced from a single sample in a study of radiation and T cells in renal cell carcinoma. Described time point: blood 4 weeks post-SBRT, at nephrectomy. Treatment reported: 15 Gy SBRT to primary tumor, nephrectomy 4 weeks later. Sequenced by immunoSEQ multiplex PCR; TCRdb stores in-frame clones only, minus some. Of about 78,000 clones in the sample, roughly nine tenths were seen once. This material consisted of blood, taken from a patient whose treatment included radiotherapy and nephrectomy. All receptors come from a woman aged 70-85 years with renal cell carcinoma.

CDR3 in amino acids: CASSQSGNSFSYEQYF. The CDR3 DNA reads as TGTGCCAGCAGCCAATCCGGCAACTCCTTCTCCTACGAGCAGTACTTC. The chain carries TRBV14 and TRBJ2-7; D is uncertain. V was trimmed by 2 bases and J by 0 bases, leaving 14 bases between them. The CDR3 consists of 16 residues. Germline CDR1 is SGHDN and CDR2 is FVKESK. The whole variable domain, filled in from reference TRBV14 and TRBJ2-7, reads EAGVTQFPSHSVIEKGQTVTLRCDPISGHDNLYWYRRVMGKEIKFLLHFVKESKQDESGMPNNRFLAERTGGTYSTLKVQPAELEDSGVYFCASSQSGNSFSYEQYFGPGTRLTVT.

This clone was recorded once. V is TRBV7-2 and J is TRBJ2-2; possibly TRBD1 for D (6 bases). The germline V gene encodes CDR1 SGHTA and CDR2 FQGNSA. This CDR3 region has 15 residues. Trimming shortened V by 6 bases and J by 8 bases, and 19 bases separated the two germline ends. This CDR3 reads CASSFGQGSWGELFF. CDR3 coding DNA: TGTGCCAGCAGTTTCGGGCAGGGGTCGTGGGGGGAGCTGTTTTTT.

This clone appeared a single time. The J gene is TRBJ2-7, the V gene TRBV28; TRBD1 agrees at 9 bases. CDR3 length: 14 residues. The germline CDR1 and CDR2 sequences are MDHEN and SYDVKM. The V gene end was trimmed by 8 bases and the J gene end by 4 bases; junction bases not matched to a gene: 9. The CDR3 reads CASDRGGSGYEQYF. The CDR3 DNA follows: TGTGCCAGCGACAGGGGGGGGTCCGGTTACGAGCAGTACTTC.

The chain combines TRBV6-1 with TRBJ1-5; the match to TRBD1 covers 7 bases. V shed 6 bases and J 7 bases; nucleotides not matched to a gene: 9. Germline V gene data show CDR1 as MNHNS and CDR2 as SASEGT. This CDR3 has 14 amino acids. The CDR3 sequence: CASSSTGASQPQHF. CDR3 coding DNA: TGTGCCAGCAGCTCCACAGGGGCGAGCCAGCCCCAGCATTTT.

Points on this clone: Other DNA sequences in this sample translate to the same CDR3. V gene TRBV5-1 combines with J gene TRBJ2-2; 9 bases line up with TRBD1. J lost 3 bases, V lost 0 bases, and 0 bases had no gene match. Germline-derived CDR1 and CDR2 are SGHRS and YFSETQ. This CDR3 is 15 amino acids long. DNA for the CDR3: TGCGCCAGCAGCTTGGGGGACAGGGACACCGGGGAGCTGTTTTTT. This sequence encodes CASSLGDRDTGELFF.

The gene calls are TRBV6-1 and TRBJ1-2; D remains unclear. The V gene's germline CDR1 is MNHNS and CDR2 SASEGT. There are 15 residues in the CDR3. Trimming stripped 1 base from V and 0 bases from J, with 9 bases between. The CDR3 spells CASSEVARANYGYTF. As DNA, the CDR3 is TGTGCCAGCAGTGAAGTAGCGCGGGCTAACTATGGCTACACCTTC.

V is TRBV5-1 and J is TRBJ1-6; TRBD1 aligns across 11 bases. The J segment lost 8 bases and the V segment lost 7 bases, leaving 11 bases of the junction unmatched. The CDR3 runs to 16 residues. Germline V gene data show CDR1 as SGHRS and CDR2 as YFSETQ. Written as DNA, the CDR3 is TGCGCCAGCTCTCCCGGACAGGGGGCGAGGTATTCACCCCTCCACTTT. Its protein is CASSPGQGARYSPLHF.

This chain joins TRBV7-8 and TRBJ2-2; D is possibly TRBD1 (6 bases). The CDR3 runs 16 residues. The V end was cut by 6 bases, the J end by 3 bases, with 17 bases between. CDR1 is SGHVS, CDR2 FQNEAQ, per germline. The CDR3 sequence is CASRFSRDIYTGELFF. DNA for the CDR3: TGTGCCAGCAGGTTTTCCCGGGACATTTACACCGGGGAGCTGTTTTTT.

This chain connects TRBV29-1 to TRBJ1-4, with a weak D call TRBD1 (6 bases). The CDR3 is 13 amino acids. Between the trimmed V and J ends, which lost 7 bases and 3 bases, there was a span of 12 bases. Germline lookup yields CDR1 SQVTM and CDR2 ANQGSEA. The CDR3 DNA reads TGCAGCGCCGGAGGGGGTCCTAATGAAAAACTGTTTTTT. Its translation: CSAGGGPNEKLFF.

The V call is TRBV9, the J call TRBJ2-1; 10 bases are a match to TRBD1. This CDR3 is built from 16 residues. Germline CDR1 and CDR2: SGDLS and YYNGEE. The trim removed 3 bases at V and 7 bases at J, leaving 10 bases unmatched. CDR3 amino acids: CASSARPDRGQNEQFF. DNA for the CDR3: TGTGCCAGCAGCGCACGACCTGACAGGGGGCAAAATGAGCAGTTCTTC. Together with reference TRBV9 and TRBJ2-1, the CDR3 gives the full variable domain: DSGVTQTPKHLITATGQRVTLRCSPRSGDLSVYWYQQSLDQGLQFLIQYYNGEERAKGNILERFSAQQFPDLHSELNLSSLELGDSALYFCASSARPDRGQNEQFFGPGTRLTVL.

The chain joins TRBV5-1 to TRBJ1-5; D unresolved. The V and J ends lost 0 bases and 4 bases respectively, with 8 bases between them. The germline V gene encodes CDR1 SGHRS and CDR2 YFSETQ. This CDR3 region has 14 residues. CDR3 amino acids: CASSLGGVNQPQHF. In DNA, the CDR3 is TGCGCCAGCAGCTTGGGCGGGGTTAATCAGCCCCAGCATTTT.

The V and J genes are TRBV9 and TRBJ2-2; D ambiguous. Trimming took off 2 bases at V and 1 base at J, with 15 bases between the two ends. CDR3 length equals 17 residues. Germline-derived CDR1 and CDR2 are SGDLS and YYNGEE. CDR3 in amino acids: CASSVWDRVGNTGELFF. CDR3 DNA sequence: TGTGCCAGCAGCGTTTGGGATAGGGTAGGGAACACCGGGGAGCTGTTTTTT. Full variable domain (rest looked up from reference TRBV9 and TRBJ2-2): DSGVTQTPKHLITATGQRVTLRCSPRSGDLSVYWYQQSLDQGLQFLIQYYNGEERAKGNILERFSAQQFPDLHSELNLSSLELGDSALYFCASSVWDRVGNTGELFFGEGSRLTVL.

The J gene is TRBJ1-6, the V gene TRBV7-3; D may be TRBD1 (6 bases). Germline assignment: CDR1 SGHTA and CDR2 FQGTGA. V dropped 5 bases and J dropped 18 bases, with 11 bases sitting between them. The CDR3 length is 10 residues. CDR3: CASSPPDSHF. CDR3 coding DNA: TGTGCCAGCAGCCCCCCGGACAGCCACTTT.

This rearrangement joins TRBV9 to TRBJ1-5; a possible D gene is TRBD1 (5 bases). Trimming left V 2 bases short and J 0 bases short, with 6 bases between. Germline V gene lookup returns CDR1 SGDLS and CDR2 YYNGEE. The CDR3 is 14 residues long. CDR3 DNA sequence: TGTGCCAGCAGCGTGGGGGGTAGCAATCAGCCCCAGCATTTT. Its translation: CASSVGGSNQPQHF. Drawing the rest from reference TRBV9 and TRBJ1-5, the complete variable domain is DSGVTQTPKHLITATGQRVTLRCSPRSGDLSVYWYQQSLDQGLQFLIQYYNGEERAKGNILERFSAQQFPDLHSELNLSSLELGDSALYFCASSVGGSNQPQHFGDGTRLSIL.

Only a few counts were recorded for this clone. CDR3 residues: CASSALGGNPGELFF. CDR3 coding DNA: TGTGCCAGTAGTGCGTTAGGGGGAAACCCCGGGGAGCTGTTTTTT. The chain joins TRBV19 to TRBJ2-2; D might be TRBD1 (6 bases). The CDR3 is 15 residues long. CDR1 is LNHDA, CDR2 SQIVND, per germline (reference sequence). Trimming shortened V by 5 bases and J by 6 bases, and 16 bases separated the two germline ends.

CDR3 bases: TGTGCCAGTAGTGACGGCCAAGAGACCCAGTACTTC. Its protein product is CASSDGQETQYF. J is TRBJ2-5 and V is TRBV19; D uncertain. Germline V lookup: CDR1 LNHDA, CDR2 SQIVND (reference sequence). Trimming took off 5 bases at V and 1 base at J, with 5 bases between the two ends. CDR3 length: 12 amino acids. The variable domain in full, with the rest retrieved from reference TRBV19 and TRBJ2-5, is DGGITQSPKYLFRKEGQNVTLSCEQNLNHDAMYWYRQDPGQGLRLIYYSQIVNDFQKGDIAEGYSVSREKKESFPLTVTSAQKNPTAFYLCASSDGQETQYFGPGTRLLVL.

The chain links TRBV4-3 to TRBJ2-1, with 15 bases that match TRBD2. This CDR3 has 15 residues. V gave up 5 bases and J gave up 9 bases; unmatched junction bases: 5. Germline V gene sequence: CDR1 LGHNA, CDR2 YSLEER. The CDR3 reads CASSMGLAGGIEQFF. In DNA form, the CDR3 reads TGCGCCAGCAGCATGGGACTAGCGGGGGGCATTGAGCAGTTCTTC.

The chain recombines TRBV6-1 with TRBJ2-5; D ambiguous. The CDR3 spans 15 residues. V was shortened by 1 base and J by 4 bases, with 13 bases between the two germline ends. Germline V CDR1 and CDR2: MNHNS, SASEGT. The CDR3 spells CASSEGRIAIETQYF. In DNA form, the CDR3 reads TGTGCCAGCAGTGAAGGAAGGATTGCGATAGAGACCCAGTACTTC.